The clone carrying this T cell receptor beta chain was recorded many times. Germline CDR1 reads MNHEY; CDR2 reads SMNVEV (reference sequence). The CDR3 extends over 15 amino acids. The V gene lost 3 bases and the J gene lost 0 bases, with 9 bases spanning the gap. The sample comes from a study of T-cell memory formation after mild COVID-19. TCRdb reprocessed the 5' RACE reads via MiXCR and lists one record per CDR3 protein. The repertoire has about 470,000 distinct CDR3 sequences, nearly 25% of them found once; the top ten carry about an eighth. The TCR was taken from an adult woman who had mild COVID-19 (a few samples of this study predate the infection). Cell type and time point are not known. Sequencing was carried out using PBMCs or a T cell subset sorted from them (not recorded which). The chain couples TRBV27 to TRBJ2-1; D unclear. The CDR3 sequence: CASSLDPSSYNEQFF. The CDR3 DNA sequence: TGTGCCAGCAGTTTGGACCCGAGCTCCTACAATGAGCAGTTCTTC.